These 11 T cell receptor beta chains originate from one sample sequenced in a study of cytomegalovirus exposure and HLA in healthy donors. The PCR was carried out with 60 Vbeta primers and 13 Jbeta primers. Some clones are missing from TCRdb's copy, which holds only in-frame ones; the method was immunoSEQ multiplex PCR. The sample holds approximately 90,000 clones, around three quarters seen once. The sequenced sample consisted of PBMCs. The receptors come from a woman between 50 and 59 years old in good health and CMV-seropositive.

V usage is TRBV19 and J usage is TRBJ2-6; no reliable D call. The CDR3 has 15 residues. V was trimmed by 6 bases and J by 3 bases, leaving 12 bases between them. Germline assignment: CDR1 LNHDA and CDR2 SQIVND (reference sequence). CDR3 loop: CASRVNIGGANVLTF. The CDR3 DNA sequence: TGTGCCAGTAGGGTTAACATTGGTGGGGCCAACGTCCTGACTTTC.

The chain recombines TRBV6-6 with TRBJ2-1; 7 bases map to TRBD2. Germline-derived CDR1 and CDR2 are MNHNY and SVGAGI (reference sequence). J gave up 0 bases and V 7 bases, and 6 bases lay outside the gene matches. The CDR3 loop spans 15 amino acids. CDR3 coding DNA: TGTGCCAGCATGGGGGGGTCGAGCTCCTACAATGAGCAGTTCTTC. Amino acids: CASMGGSSSYNEQFF.

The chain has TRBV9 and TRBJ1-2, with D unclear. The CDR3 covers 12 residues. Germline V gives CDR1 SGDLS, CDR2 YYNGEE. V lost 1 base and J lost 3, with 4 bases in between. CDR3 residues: CASSVTHYGYTF. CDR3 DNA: TGTGCCAGCAGCGTAACTCACTATGGCTACACCTTC.

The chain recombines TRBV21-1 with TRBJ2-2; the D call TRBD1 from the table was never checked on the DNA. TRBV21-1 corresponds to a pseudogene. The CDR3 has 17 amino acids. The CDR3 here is CASTLLGATPPTGELFF. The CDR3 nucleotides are TGTGCCAGCACCCTTCTGGGGGCCACGCCGCCCACCGGGGAGCTGTTTTTT.

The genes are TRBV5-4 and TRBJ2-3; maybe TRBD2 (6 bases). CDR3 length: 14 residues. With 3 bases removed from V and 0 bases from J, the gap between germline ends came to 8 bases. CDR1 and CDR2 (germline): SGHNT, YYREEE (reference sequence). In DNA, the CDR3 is TGTGCCAGCAGCTCGAGCGGGAGCACAGATACGCAGTATTTT. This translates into CASSSSGSTDTQYF.

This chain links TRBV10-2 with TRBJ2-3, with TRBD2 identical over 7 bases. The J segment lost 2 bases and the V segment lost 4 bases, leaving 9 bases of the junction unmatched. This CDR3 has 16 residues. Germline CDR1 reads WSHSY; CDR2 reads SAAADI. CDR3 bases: TGCGCCAGCAGTGTGCGGGAGACAGAGTTCACAGATACGCAGTATTTT. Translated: CASSVRETEFTDTQYF.

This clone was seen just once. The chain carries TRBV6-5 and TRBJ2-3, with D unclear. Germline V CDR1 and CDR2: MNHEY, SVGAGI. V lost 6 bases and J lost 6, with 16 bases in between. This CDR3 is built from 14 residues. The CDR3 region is CASSVLTLRDTQYF. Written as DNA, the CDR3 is TGTGCCAGCAGCGTCCTAACCTTACGGGATACGCAGTATTTT.

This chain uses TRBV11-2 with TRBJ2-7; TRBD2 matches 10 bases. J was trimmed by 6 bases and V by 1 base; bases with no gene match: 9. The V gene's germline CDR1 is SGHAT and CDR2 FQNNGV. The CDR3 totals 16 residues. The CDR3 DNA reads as TGTGCCAGCAGCTTAGTAGTAGGAGCGGGAGGGAGCGAGCAGTACTTC. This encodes CASSLVVGAGGSEQYF.

CDR3 nucleotides: TGCGCCAGCAGCTTGGGTAGCGGGAGCTGGGAGACCCAGTACTTC. Its protein is CASSLGSGSWETQYF. The chain couples TRBV5-1 to TRBJ2-5; 9 nucleotides match TRBD2. Germline V gene lookup returns CDR1 SGHRS and CDR2 YFSETQ. The CDR3 has 15 residues. With 0 bases clipped from V and 5 bases from J, the junction kept 5 bases outside the gene matches.

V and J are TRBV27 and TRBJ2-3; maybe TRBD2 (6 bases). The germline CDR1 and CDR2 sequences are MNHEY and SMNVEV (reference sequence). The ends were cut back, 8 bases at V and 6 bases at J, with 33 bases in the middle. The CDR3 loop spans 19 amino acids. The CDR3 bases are TGTGCCAGCCGTTCCTACCCAGGACGCAGGAGAGAGGAGGGGGATACGCAGTATTTT. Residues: CASRSYPGRRREEGDTQYF.

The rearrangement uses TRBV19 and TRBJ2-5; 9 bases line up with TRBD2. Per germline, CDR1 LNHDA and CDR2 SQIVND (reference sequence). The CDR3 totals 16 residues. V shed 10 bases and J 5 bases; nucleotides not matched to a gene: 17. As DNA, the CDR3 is TGTGCCACCGCTTTGGTAGCGGGAGCGCTGGGGGAGACCCAGTACTTC. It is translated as CATALVAGALGETQYF.